This TCR beta chain was found in a study of shared clonotypes between healthy human individuals. Study summary: The study enrolled a couple of women and a few men aged 18 to 49.

This clone was observed a single time. Germline V gene sequence: CDR1 SQVTM, CDR2 ANQGSEA. This CDR3 contains 11 residues. Trimming took off 4 bases at V and 6 bases at J, with 10 bases between the two ends. It was CD45RO-negative cells, positively selected for CCR7, that made up naive CD8 cells, with terminally differentiated effector memory CD45RA+ cells excluded. Adult donors, all healthy and HIV-negative, had no recent acute infections or vaccinations. All donors were Caucasian adults living in Nashville, Tennessee. Some clones are missing from TCRdb's copy, which holds only in-frame ones; the method was immunoSEQ multiplex PCR. The sample includes about 2 million clones, about 94% of them seen just once.

The rearrangement links TRBV29-1 to TRBJ2-7; D possibly corresponds to TRBD1 (6 bases). The sample comprised naive CD8+ T cells sorted from blood. The TCR sequence derives from a man aged 18-30 years in good health. The CDR3 loop reads CSVVTGFEQYF. In DNA form, the CDR3 reads TGCAGCGTTGTCACAGGGTTCGAGCAGTACTTC.